The 5 T cell receptor beta chains listed next were all sequenced from one sample in a study of blood T cell repertoires in COVID-19 (dated by TCRdb to the early 2020s). The library was produced with the immunoSEQ multiplex PCR assay. In TCRdb, the immuneACCESS table is reduced to in-frame sequences with V and J assigned. These tables do not hold every clone; where another copy was compared, an unresolved V gene accounts for under half, and the others remain unexplained. The sample data list hundreds of thousands of clones, and roughly 87% of these were observed just once. The ten largest clones capture about 2.7% of the sample. Input material: PBMCs or T cells enriched from blood (not recorded which). Receptors were obtained from a woman aged 25 to 39 who had recovered from COVID-19.

The rearrangement joins TRBV5-1 to TRBJ1-1, with 7 bases matching TRBD1. Trimming removed 4 bases from V and 3 bases from J; junction bases left unmatched: 6. CDR1 and CDR2 from the germline V gene are SGHRS and YFSETQ. The CDR3 totals 14 residues. The CDR3 sequence is CASSKDRSDTEAFF. The CDR3 DNA reads TGCGCCAGCAGCAAGGACAGGTCCGACACTGAAGCTTTCTTT.

The chain joins TRBV7-9 to TRBJ1-1; perhaps TRBD1 as D (5 bases). V lost 5 bases and J 0 bases, leaving 7 bases between the germline ends. This CDR3 is 13 amino acids long. Looked up from germline, CDR1 is SEHNR and CDR2 is FQNEAQ (reference sequence). The CDR3 here is CASSEDMNTEAFF. DNA for the CDR3: TGTGCCAGCAGCGAGGACATGAACACTGAAGCTTTCTTT.

V is TRBV18 and J is TRBJ2-2; no clear D. V was pared by 8 bases and J by 1 base, with 11 bases between. This CDR3 comprises 14 residues. Germline values: CDR1 KGHSH, CDR2 LQKENI. CDR3 coding DNA: TGTGCCAGCCAGAACCAGGAGAACACCGGGGAGCTGTTTTTT. Its translation is CASQNQENTGELFF. Variable domain in full (rest from reference TRBV18 and TRBJ2-2): NAGVMQNPRHLVRRRGQEARLRCSPMKGHSHVYWYRQLPEEGLKFMVYLQKENIIDESGMPKERFSAEFPKEGPSILRIQQVVRGDSAAYFCASQNQENTGELFFGEGSRLTVL.

The chain links TRBV18 to TRBJ1-1; TRBD1 aligns across 12 bases. Germline lookup yields CDR1 KGHSH and CDR2 LQKENI. V trimming: 0 bases; J trimming: 5 bases; junction bases outside the gene matches: 10. The CDR3 contains 18 residues. CDR3 sequence: CASSPPGGTGGPRTEAFF. Written as DNA, the CDR3 is TGTGCCAGCTCACCACCCGGGGGGACAGGGGGCCCGAGGACTGAAGCTTTCTTT.

This clone appeared a few times. CDR3 amino acids: CASSVGSAGVYNEQFF. CDR3 coding DNA: TGTGCCAGCAGCGTAGGGTCGGCAGGGGTTTACAATGAGCAGTTCTTC. The chain combines TRBV9 with TRBJ2-1; the D gene is possibly TRBD1 (6 bases). Trimming took off 0 bases at V and 4 bases at J, with 14 bases between the two ends. This CDR3 region has 16 residues. Germline CDR1 is SGDLS and CDR2 is YYNGEE.